These 26 T cell receptor beta chains originate from one sample sequenced in a study of blood T cell repertoires in COVID-19. Some clones are missing from TCRdb's copy, which holds only in-frame ones; the method was immunoSEQ multiplex PCR. The data show a few hundred thousand clones, 70% to 90% seen once. The sequenced sample was PBMCs or T cells enriched from blood (not recorded which). These receptors were taken from a woman aged 50 to 60 who had been exposed to COVID-19.

A few counts support this clone. This chain links TRBV30 with TRBJ1-5; D gene uncertain. V was pared by 0 bases and J by 5 bases, with 8 bases between. Germline loops: CDR1 GTSNPN, CDR2 SVGIG (reference sequence). The CDR3 is 13 residues long. The CDR3 DNA sequence: TGTGCCTGGAGTGTACGGTCATATCAGCCCCAGCATTTT. The encoded protein is CAWSVRSYQPQHF. Together with reference TRBV30 and TRBJ1-5, the CDR3 gives the full variable domain: SQTIHQWPATLVQPVGSPLSLECTVEGTSNPNLYWYRQAAGRGLQLLFYSVGIGQISSEVPQNLSASRPQDRQFILSSKKLLLSDSGFYLCAWSVRSYQPQHFGDGTRLSIL.

The chain uses TRBV7-3 and TRBJ1-6; weak D call: TRBD1 (5 bases). The CDR3 has 13 residues. Germline-derived CDR1 and CDR2 are SGHTA and FQGTGA. Trimming removed 5 bases from V and 7 bases from J, with 9 bases in between. The CDR3 spells CASSINRNSPLHF. In DNA, the CDR3 is TGTGCCAGCAGCATAAACAGGAATTCACCCCTCCACTTT.

This clone was counted a single time. The CDR3 coding sequence is TGTGCCAGCAGCACGGGACTAGCTGAATACGAGCAGTACTTC. Protein product: CASSTGLAEYEQYF. The chain recombines TRBV7-9 with TRBJ2-7, with 9 bases identical to TRBD2. V lost 5 bases and J lost 4; bases outside the gene matches: 6. This CDR3 has 14 residues. The V gene's germline CDR1 is SEHNR and CDR2 FQNEAQ (reference sequence). Variable domain in full (rest from reference TRBV7-9 and TRBJ2-7): DTGVSQNPRHKITKRGQNVTFRCDPISEHNRLYWYRQTLGQGPEFLTYFQNEAQLEKSRLLSDRFSAERPKGSFSTLEIQRTEQGDSAMYLCASSTGLAEYEQYFGPGTRLTVT.

The chain is built from TRBV10-3 and TRBJ1-1; D not certain. The CDR3 extends over 15 amino acids. V was cut by 5 bases and J by 1 base, with 14 bases left in between. Germline CDR1 ENHRY, CDR2 SYGVKD. CDR3 amino acids: CAISRDPRGNTEAFF. CDR3 sequence (DNA): TGTGCCATCAGTCGGGATCCTCGGGGGAACACTGAAGCTTTCTTT.

This chain joins TRBV7-2 and TRBJ1-1, with D unresolved. CDR3 length: 13 residues. V was shortened by 5 bases and J by 5 bases, with 12 bases between the two germline ends. Per the germline V gene, CDR1 is SGHTA and CDR2 is FQGNSA. CDR3 loop: CASSPRWETEAFF. In nucleotides, the CDR3 is TGTGCCAGCAGCCCCAGGTGGGAGACTGAAGCTTTCTTT. Supplemented by reference TRBV7-2 and TRBJ1-1, the full variable domain reads GAGVSQSPSNKVTEKGKDVELRCDPISGHTALYWYRQSLGQGLEFLIYFQGNSAPDKSGLPSDRFSAERTGGSVSTLTIQRTQQEDSAVYLCASSPRWETEAFFGQGTRLTVV.

The chain combines TRBV18 with TRBJ2-7; a possible D gene is TRBD1 (5 bases). The CDR3 sequence is 14 residues long. Germline V lookup: CDR1 KGHSH, CDR2 LQKENI. V lost 3 bases, J lost 3 bases, and 12 bases lay in between. CDR3 nucleotide sequence: TGTGCCAGCTCACCTAAGGGGATGAACTACGAGCAGTACTTC. Its translation: CASSPKGMNYEQYF. The complete variable domain, with remaining parts taken from reference TRBV18 and TRBJ2-7, reads NAGVMQNPRHLVRRRGQEARLRCSPMKGHSHVYWYRQLPEEGLKFMVYLQKENIIDESGMPKERFSAEFPKEGPSILRIQQVVRGDSAAYFCASSPKGMNYEQYFGPGTRLTVT.

V gene TRBV28 combines with J gene TRBJ2-3; 10 positions match TRBD1. J was trimmed by 3 bases and V by 5 bases; bases with no gene match: 8. Germline V CDR1 and CDR2: MDHEN, SYDVKM. The CDR3 has 16 amino acids. DNA for the CDR3: TGTGCCAGCAGTCCGATTGGGGGACAGGGGACAGATACGCAGTATTTT. Amino acid sequence: CASSPIGGQGTDTQYF.

Many counts were recorded for this clone. The J gene is TRBJ2-1, the V gene TRBV15; TRBD2 matches at 9 bases. After removal of 0 bases from V and 4 bases from J, the junction contained 4 bases not matched to a gene. The CDR3 totals 16 residues. Germline loops: CDR1 LNHNV, CDR2 YYDKDF (reference sequence). The CDR3 here is CATSRDKLAGYNEQFF. The CDR3 DNA reads TGTGCCACCAGCAGAGACAAACTAGCGGGTTACAATGAGCAGTTCTTC.

The V gene is TRBV29-1, the J gene TRBJ1-3, with 7 nucleotides matching TRBD1. Trimming removed 7 bases from V and 1 base from J; junction bases left unmatched: 4. CDR3 length: 13 amino acids. Germline CDR1 SQVTM, CDR2 ANQGSEA. CDR3 protein: CSGTRGSGNTIYF. Written as DNA, the CDR3 is TGCAGCGGCACCAGGGGGTCTGGAAACACCATATATTTT.

This clone was observed many times. The chain uses TRBV15 and TRBJ1-6, with a weak D call TRBD1 (5 bases). The CDR3 is 18 residues long. CDR1 and CDR2 from the germline V gene are LNHNV and YYDKDF (reference sequence). Trimming shortened V by 2 bases and J by 7 bases, and 21 bases separated the two germline ends. For the CDR3, the DNA is TGTGCCACCAGCAGATCGCCCCTCCAGGGTACCGCAAATTCACCCCTCCACTTT. It yields the protein CATSRSPLQGTANSPLHF.

This chain uses TRBV7-3 with TRBJ2-1; no reliable D call. V gave up 2 bases and J gave up 5 bases, with 7 bases separating them. CDR3 length: 13 residues. Germline CDR1 is SGHTA and CDR2 is FQGTGA. CDR3 coding DNA: TGTGCCAGCAGCTTAGAGCCCCACAATGAGCAGTTCTTC. The encoded protein is CASSLEPHNEQFF. Full variable domain (missing parts from reference TRBV7-3 and TRBJ2-1): GAGVSQTPSNKVTEKGKYVELRCDPISGHTALYWYRQSLGQGPEFLIYFQGTGAADDSGLPNDRFFAVRPEGSVSTLKIQRTERGDSAVYLCASSLEPHNEQFFGPGTRLTVL.

This rearrangement joins TRBV19 to TRBJ1-1; 8 bases fit TRBD1. V lost 5 bases and J lost 0; bases outside the gene matches: 8. CDR3 size: 16 residues. CDR1 and CDR2 from the germline V gene are LNHDA and SQIVND (reference sequence). The CDR3 region is CASSADREGVNTEAFF. The CDR3 DNA is TGTGCCAGTAGTGCGGACAGGGAAGGGGTGAACACTGAAGCTTTCTTT. Full variable domain (rest looked up from reference TRBV19 and TRBJ1-1): DGGITQSPKYLFRKEGQNVTLSCEQNLNHDAMYWYRQDPGQGLRLIYYSQIVNDFQKGDIAEGYSVSREKKESFPLTVTSAQKNPTAFYLCASSADREGVNTEAFFGQGTRLTVV.

The CDR3 here is CASSLGGGGAFF. Written as DNA, the CDR3 is TGTGCCAGCAGCTTAGGGGGAGGGGGGGCTTTCTTT. The chain is built from TRBV7-8 and TRBJ1-1; D possibly corresponds to TRBD1 (6 bases). The ends were cut back, 1 base at V and 11 bases at J, with 11 bases in the middle. The germline gives CDR1 SGHVS, CDR2 FQNEAQ. This CDR3 spans 12 amino acids. Full variable domain (missing parts from reference TRBV7-8 and TRBJ1-1): GAGVSQSPRYKVAKRGQDVALRCDPISGHVSLFWYQQALGQGPEFLTYFQNEAQLDKSGLPSDRFFAERPEGSVSTLKIQRTQQEDSAVYLCASSLGGGGAFFGQGTRLTVV.

The CDR3 loop is CASSPWTGGEEKLFF. Written as DNA, the CDR3 is TGTGCCAGCAGCCCCTGGACAGGGGGGGAGGAAAAACTGTTTTTT. The chain carries TRBV9 and TRBJ1-4; TRBD1 aligns across 10 bases. J was trimmed by 8 bases and V by 4 bases; bases with no gene match: 8. Germline CDR1 SGDLS, CDR2 YYNGEE. This CDR3 contains 15 residues.

The chain has TRBV2 and TRBJ1-2; TRBD1 matches at 7 bases. The V and J ends lost 7 bases and 8 bases, in that order; junction bases with no gene match: 10. Germline V lookup: CDR1 SNHLY, CDR2 FYNNEI. The CDR3 covers 13 residues. CDR3 DNA: TGTGCCAGCAAGGGACAGCCCATGGAAGGCTACACCTTC. It codes for CASKGQPMEGYTF.

This rearrangement joins TRBV9 to TRBJ2-3; 11 bases agree with TRBD2. The V gene end was trimmed by 3 bases and the J gene end by 5 bases; junction bases not matched to a gene: 5. The germline V gene has CDR1 SGDLS and CDR2 YYNGEE. The CDR3 extends over 15 amino acids. The CDR3 bases are TGTGCCAGCAGCGGATTAGCGGGGGGGCAAGATACGCAGTATTTT. The encoded protein is CASSGLAGGQDTQYF.

This clone was counted a single time. The chain joins TRBV7-8 to TRBJ1-3; D gene uncertain. V was trimmed by 8 bases and J by 3 bases, leaving 20 bases between them. This CDR3 spans 16 amino acids. Per the germline V gene, CDR1 is SGHVS and CDR2 is FQNEAQ. CDR3 amino acids: CASGAFRGRNGNTIYF. CDR3 in DNA: TGTGCCAGCGGAGCTTTCCGGGGTAGAAATGGAAACACCATATATTTT.

V is TRBV11-2 and J is TRBJ1-5; D uncertain. CDR1 SGHAT and CDR2 FQNNGV come from the germline V gene. V lost 8 bases and J 6 bases, leaving 11 bases between the germline ends. CDR3 size: 12 residues. The CDR3 DNA reads TGTGCCAGCTCCAGTCGGGGTCAGCCCCAGCATTTT. The encoded protein is CASSSRGQPQHF.

This clone appeared a single time. The chain combines TRBV20-1 with TRBJ1-1, with a possible D match to TRBD1 (5 bases). V lost 3 bases and J 5 bases, leaving 16 bases between the germline ends. The CDR3 has 14 amino acids. From germline, CDR1 is DFQATT and CDR2 SNEGSKA (reference sequence). The CDR3 sequence: CSASWRGRDTEAFF. CDR3 DNA sequence: TGCAGTGCTAGTTGGAGGGGCCGGGATACTGAAGCTTTCTTT.

The chain combines TRBV13 with TRBJ1-4; 7 bases match TRBD1. The CDR3 consists of 21 residues. J was trimmed by 7 bases and V by 6 bases; bases with no gene match: 29. Germline CDR1 is PRHDT and CDR2 is FYEKMQ (reference sequence). As DNA, the CDR3 is TGTGCCAGCAGTCAGAGCCCTTTCCTTGACAGGGCCCTCCATACGGGTGAAAAACTGTTTTTT. This translates into CASSQSPFLDRALHTGEKLFF.

The chain links TRBV7-9 to TRBJ1-1; D perhaps matches TRBD1 (5 bases). The germline V gene encodes CDR1 SEHNR and CDR2 FQNEAQ (reference sequence). The V and J ends lost 1 base and 3 bases respectively, with 12 bases between them. The CDR3 is 15 residues long. CDR3 sequence reads: CASSLELGEDTEAFF. CDR3 coding DNA: TGTGCCAGCAGCTTAGAGTTGGGGGAGGACACTGAAGCTTTCTTT.

The chain links TRBV29-1 to TRBJ1-1; no definite D call. Deletions cut 6 bases from V and 4 bases from J, with 15 bases between. Germline lookup yields CDR1 SQVTM and CDR2 ANQGSEA. The CDR3 length is 13 residues. CDR3 in DNA: TGCAGCGTCCCCGGGAGGGTTAGCACTGAAGCTTTCTTT. It yields the protein CSVPGRVSTEAFF.

V usage is TRBV30 and J usage is TRBJ2-6; 8 bases are a match to TRBD2. The CDR3 is 18 amino acids. Germline V gene lookup returns CDR1 GTSNPN and CDR2 SVGIG (reference sequence). The trim removed 0 bases at V and 0 bases at J, leaving 7 bases unmatched. The CDR3 is CAWSVGGGVSSGANVLTF. DNA for the CDR3: TGTGCCTGGAGTGTCGGGGGGGGCGTTAGCTCTGGGGCCAACGTCCTGACTTTC.

The chain couples TRBV12-3 or TRBV12-4 to TRBJ1-1; D may be TRBD1 (6 bases). The V gene lost 4 bases and the J gene lost 10 bases, with 16 bases spanning the gap. The CDR3 is 13 amino acids. The CDR3 reads CASSSVSGGAAFF. The CDR3 DNA is TGTGCCAGCAGTTCCGTCTCTGGGGGCGCAGCTTTCTTT.

This chain links TRBV19 with TRBJ1-1; no reliable D call. This CDR3 comprises 14 residues. The ends were cut back, 7 bases at V and 1 base at J, with 13 bases in the middle. Germline lookup yields CDR1 LNHDA and CDR2 SQIVND (reference sequence). The CDR3 reads CASTPGMGNTEAFF. In nucleotides, the CDR3 is TGTGCCAGTACCCCGGGAATGGGGAACACTGAAGCTTTCTTT.

The CDR3 loop is CASSTSGSFGNQPQHF. In nucleotides, the CDR3 is TGTGCCAGTAGTACCTCGGGGTCTTTTGGGAATCAGCCCCAGCATTTT. The rearrangement uses TRBV19 and TRBJ1-5; D is undetermined. Deletions cut 4 bases from V and 4 bases from J, with 17 bases between. CDR3 length: 16 amino acids. Germline CDR1 LNHDA, CDR2 SQIVND (reference sequence).